This T cell receptor beta chain emerged from a study of T cell responses to AZD1222 COVID-19 vaccine. Study in general: Pooled together were second doses at about 4 or about 12 weeks. Whole-study results and caveats: Most donors were white British and more were female, and clonal diversity was possibly underestimated.

Data came from immunoSEQ multiplex PCR; TCRdb stores just in-frame clones and leaves some out. The profile shows fewer than 30,000 clones, roughly 78% of them singletons. Trimming at V came to 1 base and at J to 2 bases, leaving 7 bases not matched to a gene. CDR3 size: 17 residues. Germline V gene sequence: CDR1 LGHNA, CDR2 YNFKEQ. This clone was seen a handful of times. Its antigen is as yet unknown. The sequences come from peripheral blood, collected on day 0 of AZD1222 vaccination. This TCR was sampled from an adult in good health. This chain uses TRBV4-2 with TRBJ2-2; 7 bases align to TRBD2. CDR3: CASSQGSTSPNTGELFF. The CDR3 DNA follows: TGTGCCAGCAGCCAAGGGTCGACTAGCCCCAACACCGGGGAGCTGTTTTTT.